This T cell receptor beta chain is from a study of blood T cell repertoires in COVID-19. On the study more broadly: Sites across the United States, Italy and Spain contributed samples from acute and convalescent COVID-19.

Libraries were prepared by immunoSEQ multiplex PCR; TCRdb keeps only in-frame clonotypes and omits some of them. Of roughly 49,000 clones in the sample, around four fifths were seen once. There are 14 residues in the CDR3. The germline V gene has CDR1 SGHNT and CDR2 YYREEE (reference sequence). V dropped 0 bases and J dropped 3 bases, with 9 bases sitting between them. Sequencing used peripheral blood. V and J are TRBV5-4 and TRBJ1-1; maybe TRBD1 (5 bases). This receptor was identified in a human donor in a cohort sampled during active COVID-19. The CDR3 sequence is CASSLARADTEAFF. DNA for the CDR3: TGTGCCAGCAGCTTGGCCAGGGCCGACACTGAAGCTTTCTTT.